Below are 14 T cell receptor beta chains sequenced from a single sample in a study of Graves' ophthalmopathy and Graves' hyperthyroidism. The study amplified TCR beta CDR3 regions using RNA transcripts. HTBI-primed first-round RT-PCR preceded second-round multiplex PCR. TCRdb re-analysed the multiplex PCR reads in MiXCR, keeping a single row per CDR3 protein. The sample includes a few hundred thousand distinct CDR3 sequences, about 17% seen only once; the top ten take roughly 2.4%. The specimen sequenced was peripheral blood. Receptors were obtained from an adult woman with stable Graves' hyperthyroidism.

This clonotype was counted at least ten times. This chain links TRBV28 with TRBJ2-7, with TRBD2 identical over 9 bases. The CDR3 is made up of 14 amino acids. J was trimmed by 3 bases and V by 8 bases; bases with no gene match: 8. Germline V lookup: CDR1 MDHEN, CDR2 SYDVKM. In DNA form, the CDR3 reads TGTGCCAGCTGGAGCGGGGGGCGGATCTACGAGCAGTACTTC. This codes for CASWSGGRIYEQYF.

The table lists this clonotype with many counts. V usage is TRBV19 and J usage is TRBJ1-1, with 8 bases identical to TRBD1. Germline loops: CDR1 LNHDA, CDR2 SQIVND (reference sequence). Germline trimming cut 5 bases from V and 5 bases from J; bases unmatched to any gene: 13. CDR3 length equals 16 residues. DNA of the CDR3: TGTGCCAGTAGTGGAGCTCCCGGGACAGGAGGAACTGAAGCTTTCTTT. Translating it yields CASSGAPGTGGTEAFF.

This clonotype was counted at least ten times. The junction departs from germline at one end; a sequencing error may be responsible. V usage is TRBV28 and J usage is TRBJ2-2; possibly TRBD2 for D (5 bases). Germline V gives CDR1 MDHEN, CDR2 SYDVKM. There are 13 residues in the CDR3. The chain's CDR3 is CASSPRNTGELSF. CDR3 sequence (DNA): TGTGCCAGCAGCCCTCGCAACACCGGGGAGCTGTCTTTT.

This clonotype has at least ten counts. The J gene is TRBJ1-2, the V gene TRBV6-1; possibly TRBD1 for D (5 bases). This CDR3 is built from 13 residues. CDR1 is MNHNS and CDR2 is SASEGT in the germline V gene. V gave up 11 bases and J gave up 4 bases, with 17 bases separating them. CDR3 DNA: TGTGCCGGCCGGGACCTCGACACCTATGGCTACACCTTC. This sequence encodes CAGRDLDTYGYTF.

The V call is TRBV4-3, the J call TRBJ1-5, with 8 bases lining up with TRBD1. This CDR3 has 17 amino acids. From germline, CDR1 is LGHNA and CDR2 YSLEER. The V gene end was trimmed by 8 bases and the J gene end by 9 bases; junction bases not matched to a gene: 21. The CDR3 protein is CASLRTGRGQGIRPQHF. The CDR3 nucleotides read TGCGCCAGCCTTCGGACAGGGCGCGGTCAGGGAATTCGGCCCCAGCATTTT.

A few counts support this clonotype. This chain uses TRBV13 with TRBJ2-4, with TRBD1 matching 8 bases. Trimming at V came to 5 bases and at J to 6 bases, leaving 6 bases not matched to a gene. CDR1 PRHDT and CDR2 FYEKMQ come from the germline V gene (reference sequence). This CDR3 is 14 amino acids long. CDR3 amino acids: CASSITDRVNIQYF. The CDR3 region has the DNA TGTGCCAGCAGCATTACGGACAGGGTAAACATTCAGTACTTC.

This clonotype has a count of ten or more. The chain carries TRBV20-1 and TRBJ2-7; 8 bases match TRBD2. The CDR3 runs 15 residues. V lost 3 bases and J lost 2; bases outside the gene matches: 9. CDR1 is DFQATT and CDR2 is SNEGSKA in the germline V gene (reference sequence). The CDR3 loop is CSASGATGGAYEQYF. The CDR3 nucleotides read TGCAGTGCTAGTGGGGCCACCGGGGGGGCCTACGAGCAGTACTTC.

In the case of this clonotype: A much larger clone lies one base from this, so it may be a read error. The chain carries TRBV28 and TRBJ2-7; perhaps D is TRBD1 or TRBD2 (6 bases each). The germline gives CDR1 MDHEN, CDR2 SYDVKM. The CDR3 loop spans 16 amino acids. The CDR3 protein is CASCLSGGGLWTDLTF. The CDR3 DNA reads TGTGCCAGCTGTTTATCAGGAGGGGGATTGTGGACGGACTTAACCTTC.

This clonotype was counted many times. The chain is built from TRBV20-1 and TRBJ1-3; the D gene is possibly TRBD1 (6 bases). Trimming removed 0 bases at V and 6 bases at J, with 27 bases between. Germline V CDR1 and CDR2: DFQATT, SNEGSKA (reference sequence). The CDR3 length is 19 residues. This chain's CDR3 is CSARDGSTGAAYRENTIYF. The CDR3 nucleotides read TGCAGTGCTAGAGATGGGTCGACAGGCGCTGCGTATCGGGAAAACACCATATATTTT.

There are many counts of this clonotype. V usage is TRBV10-3 and J usage is TRBJ2-7, with 8 bases identical to TRBD2. CDR1 and CDR2 (germline): ENHRY, SYGVKD. This CDR3 region has 15 residues. The ends lost 0 bases at V and 0 bases at J; junction bases unmatched: 1. CDR3 sequence reads: CAISESSGSSYEQYF. CDR3 DNA: TGTGCCATCAGTGAGTCGAGCGGGAGCTCCTACGAGCAGTACTTC.

This clonotype was found many times. The genes are TRBV12-5 and TRBJ2-1; D possibly corresponds to TRBD2 (6 bases). Germline lookup yields CDR1 LGHNT and CDR2 FRNRAP. The V gene lost 0 bases and the J gene lost 4 bases, with 13 bases spanning the gap. CDR3 length: 16 amino acids. The CDR3 region is CASGLVVGGGYNEQFF. The DNA for the CDR3 is TGTGCTAGTGGTTTGGTAGTCGGGGGTGGGTACAATGAGCAGTTCTTC.

The table lists this clonotype with many counts. This chain uses TRBV4-1 with TRBJ1-3; 10 bases map to TRBD1. The V gene end was trimmed by 4 bases and the J gene end by 4 bases; junction bases not matched to a gene: 7. The length of the CDR3 is 16 residues. Germline V CDR1 and CDR2: MGHRA, YSYEKL. The CDR3 region has the DNA TGCGCCAGCAGCCCTCCTGGGACAGGGGACGGAAACACCATATATTTT. This gives the protein CASSPPGTGDGNTIYF.

This clonotype has ten or more counts. The genes are TRBV7-3 and TRBJ2-5; D is perhaps TRBD2 (5 bases). Germline V gene sequence: CDR1 SGHTA, CDR2 FQGTGA. The CDR3 runs to 15 residues. The V and J ends lost 0 bases and 4 bases respectively, with 12 bases between them. CDR3 nucleotide sequence: TGTGCCAGCAGCTTAACGAGTGCGGGTGTAGAGACCCAGTACTTC. This codes for CASSLTSAGVETQYF.

V usage is TRBV7-2 and J usage is TRBJ2-5, with D perhaps matching TRBD2 (5 bases). The germline V and J ends were trimmed by 5 bases and 3 bases, with 10 bases remaining between them. Germline V gene sequence: CDR1 SGHTA, CDR2 FQGNSA. The CDR3 is 13 amino acids. The DNA of the CDR3 is TGTGCCAGCAGCGGCCCGGGAAAAGAGACCCAGTACTTC. It specifies CASSGPGKETQYF.